The entry below describes one T cell receptor (beta chain). The CDR3 runs 16 residues. Germline V lookup: CDR1 SGHRS, CDR2 YFSETQ. With a J-beta primer mix and a sample-barcoded 5' primer, a second PCR ran about 6 to 11 cycles. Each CDR3 protein is one row after TCRdb ran MiXCR on the 5' RACE reads. The table includes 1.5 million to 2 million distinct CDR3 sequences, about 50% detected once. This specimen comes from a study of blood T cells in healthy people across ages. Peripheral blood samples of around 9.8 milliliters were drawn from each donor. V gene TRBV5-1 combines with J gene TRBJ2-7; 10 bases match TRBD2. The end of the DNA aligns better with TRBJ2-5, so the J call may be wrong. Sequenced material: blood. This receptor was obtained from a woman aged 40 to 50 in good health. CDR3 amino acids: CASSLDWLAGDGTQYF. The CDR3 coding sequence is TGCGCCAGCAGCTTGGATTGGCTAGCGGGGGACGGGACCCAGTACTTC.